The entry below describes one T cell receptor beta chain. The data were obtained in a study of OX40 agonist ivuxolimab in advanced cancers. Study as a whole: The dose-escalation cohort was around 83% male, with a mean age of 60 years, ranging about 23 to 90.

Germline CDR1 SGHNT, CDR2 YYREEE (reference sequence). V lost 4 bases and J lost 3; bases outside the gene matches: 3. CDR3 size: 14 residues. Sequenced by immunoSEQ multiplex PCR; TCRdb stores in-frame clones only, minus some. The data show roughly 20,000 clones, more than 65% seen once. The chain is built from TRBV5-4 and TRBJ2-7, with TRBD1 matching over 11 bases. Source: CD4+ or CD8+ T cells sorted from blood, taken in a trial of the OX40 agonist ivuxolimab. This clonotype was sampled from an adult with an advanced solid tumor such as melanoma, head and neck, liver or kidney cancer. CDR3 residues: CASSPGTGGYEQYF. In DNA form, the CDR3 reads TGTGCCAGCAGCCCCGGGACAGGGGGCTACGAGCAGTACTTC.